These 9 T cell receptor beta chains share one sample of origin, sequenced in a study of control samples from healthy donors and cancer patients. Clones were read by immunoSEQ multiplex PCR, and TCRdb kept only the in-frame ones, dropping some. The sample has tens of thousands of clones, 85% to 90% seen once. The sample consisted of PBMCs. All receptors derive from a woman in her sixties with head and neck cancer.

CDR3 in amino acids: CAWAGQVNSPLHF. The DNA for the CDR3 is TGTGCCTGGGCGGGACAGGTTAATTCACCCCTCCACTTT. V is TRBV30 and J is TRBJ1-6; 8 positions match TRBD1. CDR1 is GTSNPN, CDR2 SVGIG, per germline (reference sequence). This CDR3 spans 13 amino acids. J was trimmed by 6 bases and V by 5 bases; bases with no gene match: 3.

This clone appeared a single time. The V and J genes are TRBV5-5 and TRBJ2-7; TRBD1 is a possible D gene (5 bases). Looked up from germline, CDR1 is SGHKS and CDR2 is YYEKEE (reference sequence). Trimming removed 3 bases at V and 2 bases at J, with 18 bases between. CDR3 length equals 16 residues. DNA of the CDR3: TGTGCCAGCAGCTCCAAAACTGCTGGGGCCACCTACGAGCAGTACTTC. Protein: CASSSKTAGATYEQYF.

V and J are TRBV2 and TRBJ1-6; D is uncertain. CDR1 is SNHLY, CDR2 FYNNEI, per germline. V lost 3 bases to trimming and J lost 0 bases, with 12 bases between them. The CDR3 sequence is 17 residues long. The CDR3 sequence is CASSDSSMSSYNSPLHF. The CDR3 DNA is TGTGCCAGCAGTGATAGTAGCATGAGCTCCTATAATTCACCCCTCCACTTT. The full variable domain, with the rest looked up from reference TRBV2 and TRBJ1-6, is EPEVTQTPSHQVTQMGQEVILRCVPISNHLYFYWYRQILGQKVEFLVSFYNNEISEKSEIFDDQFSVERPDGSNFTLKIRSTKLEDSAMYFCASSDSSMSSYNSPLHFGNGTRLTVT.

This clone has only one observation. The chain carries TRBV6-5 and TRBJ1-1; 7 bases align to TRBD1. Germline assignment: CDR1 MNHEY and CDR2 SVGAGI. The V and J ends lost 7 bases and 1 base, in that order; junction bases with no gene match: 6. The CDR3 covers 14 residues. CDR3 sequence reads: CASTPPGGNTEAFF. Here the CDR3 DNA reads TGTGCCAGCACTCCCCCAGGGGGGAACACTGAAGCTTTCTTT.

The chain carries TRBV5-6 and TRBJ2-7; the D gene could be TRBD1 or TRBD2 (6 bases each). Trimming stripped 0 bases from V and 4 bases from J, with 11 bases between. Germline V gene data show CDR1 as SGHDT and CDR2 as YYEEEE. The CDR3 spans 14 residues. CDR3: CASSLVSGAYEQYF. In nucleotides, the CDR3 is TGTGCCAGCAGCTTGGTGTCGGGGGCGTACGAGCAGTACTTC.

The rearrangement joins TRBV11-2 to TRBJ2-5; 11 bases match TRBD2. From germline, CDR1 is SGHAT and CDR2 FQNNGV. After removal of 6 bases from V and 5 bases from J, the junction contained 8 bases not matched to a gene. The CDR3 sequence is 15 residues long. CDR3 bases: TGTGCCAGCAGGTTTTCCGGGACTAGCGGTGAGACCCAGTACTTC. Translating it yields CASRFSGTSGETQYF.

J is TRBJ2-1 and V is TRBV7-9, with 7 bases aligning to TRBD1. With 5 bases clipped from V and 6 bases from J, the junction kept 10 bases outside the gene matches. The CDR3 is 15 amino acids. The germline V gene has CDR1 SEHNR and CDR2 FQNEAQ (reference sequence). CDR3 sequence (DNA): TGTGCCAGCAGCGCCACAAGGGGGCTAGGCAATGAGCAGTTCTTC. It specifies CASSATRGLGNEQFF.

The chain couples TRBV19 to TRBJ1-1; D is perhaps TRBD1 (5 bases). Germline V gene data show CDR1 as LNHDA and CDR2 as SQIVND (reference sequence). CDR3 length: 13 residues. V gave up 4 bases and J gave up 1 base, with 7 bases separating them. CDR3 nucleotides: TGTGCCAGTAGTACGACAGCGAACACTGAAGCTTTCTTT. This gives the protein CASSTTANTEAFF.

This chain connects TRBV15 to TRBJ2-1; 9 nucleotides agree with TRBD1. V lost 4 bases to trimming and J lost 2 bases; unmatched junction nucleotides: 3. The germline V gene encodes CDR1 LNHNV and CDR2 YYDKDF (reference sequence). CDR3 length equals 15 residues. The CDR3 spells CATSTDRGTYNEQFF. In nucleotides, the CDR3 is TGTGCCACCAGCACGGACAGGGGTACCTACAATGAGCAGTTCTTC.